A single sample is the source of the 12 T cell receptor beta chains below, sequenced in a study of regulatory T cells in long-lasting Graves disease. Libraries of TCR beta came from iRepertoire HTBI primers plus Arm-PCR of CDR3 regions. TCRdb reprocessed the multiplex PCR reads with MiXCR, giving one entry per CDR3 protein. The sample lists roughly 450,000 distinct CDR3 sequences; about a fifth were seen once. The sample's time point: persistent/refractory GD, antithyroid drugs over 5 years with positive TRAb. Making the TCR library involved RNA that had been extracted from PBMCs. Material: peripheral blood mononuclear cells (PBMCs), obtained when the disease was refractory, from a patient treated with antithyroid drugs. Receptors were obtained from a female donor with Graves disease.

This chain uses TRBV5-1 with TRBJ2-2, with TRBD2 matching over 7 bases. The germline V gene has CDR1 SGHRS and CDR2 YFSETQ. Unmatched junction bases numbered 8, after V lost 0 bases and J lost 0 bases. The CDR3 covers 18 residues. CDR3 residues: CASSLGLAGPSNTGELFF. CDR3 in DNA: TGCGCCAGCAGCTTGGGGTTAGCGGGCCCCTCGAACACCGGGGAGCTGTTTTTT. Full variable domain (outside the CDR3, taken from reference TRBV5-1 and TRBJ2-2): KAGVTQTPRYLIKTRGQQVTLSCSPISGHRSVSWYQQTPGQGLQFLFEYFSETQRNKGNFPGRFSGRQFSNSRSEMNVSTLELGDSALYLCASSLGLAGPSNTGELFFGEGSRLTVL.

The J gene is TRBJ2-1, the V gene TRBV7-9; TRBD2 matches 12 bases. This CDR3 region has 18 residues. The ends lost 4 bases at V and 4 bases at J; junction bases unmatched: 11. Germline V lookup: CDR1 SEHNR, CDR2 FQNEAQ (reference sequence). The CDR3 nucleotides are TGTGCCAGCAGCTACGCCGGGACTAGCGGGTTGGGGTACAATGAGCAGTTCTTC. This encodes CASSYAGTSGLGYNEQFF.

This clonotype has at least ten counts. The chain is built from TRBV10-3 and TRBJ1-1; D is unclear. V dropped 5 bases and J dropped 11 bases, with 18 bases sitting between them. Per the germline V gene, CDR1 is ENHRY and CDR2 is SYGVKD. The CDR3 runs 13 residues. The DNA for the CDR3 is TGTGCCATCAGTACGGCCGACTTCACTGGGGCTTTCTTT. This sequence encodes CAISTADFTGAFF.

V and J are TRBV7-2 and TRBJ1-6; weak D call: TRBD1 (5 bases). Germline V CDR1 and CDR2: SGHTA, FQGNSA. The CDR3 runs 14 residues. Trimming removed 4 bases at V and 9 bases at J, with 13 bases between. CDR3 loop: CASSSGTAGSPLHF. The CDR3, as DNA: TGTGCCAGCAGCTCAGGGACCGCTGGTTCACCCCTCCACTTT.

In this sample, this clonotype turned up many times. The chain is built from TRBV6-5 and TRBJ2-5, with 7 bases that match TRBD2. Germline V gene data show CDR1 as MNHEY and CDR2 as SVGAGI. This CDR3 comprises 16 residues. With 0 bases clipped from V and 2 bases from J, the junction kept 6 bases outside the gene matches. CDR3 sequence: CASSYSAWGGQETQYF. CDR3 in DNA: TGTGCCAGCAGTTACTCCGCTTGGGGGGGACAAGAGACCCAGTACTTC.

This clonotype was found many times. The junction and the germline gene differ at one end; a read error may be behind it. The chain employs TRBV7-8 and TRBJ2-5; 9 bases are a match to TRBD2. The length of the CDR3 is 14 residues. Germline V lookup: CDR1 SGHVS, CDR2 FQNEAQ. CDR3: CASSLAGVGETQYF. In DNA, the CDR3 is TGTGCCAGCAGTTTAGCGGGAGTGGGCGAGACCCAGTACTTC.

This clonotype was seen a single time. The rearrangement uses TRBV20-1 and TRBJ2-1; D not certain. The CDR3 has 18 amino acids. CDR1 and CDR2 from the germline V gene are DFQATT and SNEGSKA (reference sequence). Trimming left V 0 bases short and J 3 bases short, with 21 bases between. The CDR3 protein is CSARDGVRFSPSYNEQFF. The CDR3 nucleotides read TGCAGTGCTAGAGATGGGGTCCGGTTTTCACCTAGCTACAATGAGCAGTTCTTC.

In this sample, this clonotype turned up a few times. The V gene is TRBV25-1, the J gene TRBJ2-7, with 7 bases lining up with TRBD1. The CDR3 loop spans 15 amino acids. The trim removed 3 bases at V and 7 bases at J, leaving 12 bases unmatched. Germline CDR1 is MGHDK and CDR2 is SYGVNS. The CDR3 coding sequence is TGTGCCAGCAGTGAGTCGTGGCAGGGGGTAGGAGAGCAGTACTTC. It specifies CASSESWQGVGEQYF.

V usage is TRBV5-6 and J usage is TRBJ2-2, with 13 bases aligning to TRBD2. The CDR3 consists of 16 residues. Looked up from germline, CDR1 is SGHDT and CDR2 is YYEEEE. Trimming at V came to 2 bases and at J to 7 bases, leaving 5 bases not matched to a gene. The CDR3 protein is CASSFGLAGANGELFF. The CDR3, as DNA: TGTGCCAGCAGCTTCGGACTAGCGGGAGCAAACGGGGAGCTGTTTTTT.

This clonotype appeared many times. V and J are TRBV20-1 and TRBJ2-7; D remains ambiguous. Trimming shortened V by 0 bases and J by 0 bases, and 12 bases separated the two germline ends. CDR1 is DFQATT, CDR2 SNEGSKA, per germline (reference sequence). The CDR3 length is 15 residues. The CDR3 loop reads CSARDPRMLSYEQYF. CDR3 sequence (DNA): TGCAGTGCTAGAGATCCTCGTATGCTCTCCTACGAGCAGTACTTC.

This clonotype was counted ten times or more. This CDR3 is CASSRTGDEAFF. In DNA, the CDR3 is TGTGCCAGCAGCCGAACAGGGGATGAAGCTTTCTTT. The chain has TRBV7-9 and TRBJ1-1; 7 bases are shared with TRBD1. The CDR3 consists of 12 residues. The germline V gene has CDR1 SEHNR and CDR2 FQNEAQ (reference sequence). V shed 5 bases, J shed 7 bases, and the junction held 4 bases outside the gene matches.

The rearrangement uses TRBV27 and TRBJ2-7; D is unclear. The CDR3 is 13 residues long. The V end was cut by 3 bases, the J end by 2 bases, with 8 bases between. The germline gives CDR1 MNHEY, CDR2 SMNVEV (reference sequence). CDR3 DNA sequence: TGTGCCAGCAGTTTTCAGGAGACCTACGAGCAGTACTTC. Its translation: CASSFQETYEQYF.